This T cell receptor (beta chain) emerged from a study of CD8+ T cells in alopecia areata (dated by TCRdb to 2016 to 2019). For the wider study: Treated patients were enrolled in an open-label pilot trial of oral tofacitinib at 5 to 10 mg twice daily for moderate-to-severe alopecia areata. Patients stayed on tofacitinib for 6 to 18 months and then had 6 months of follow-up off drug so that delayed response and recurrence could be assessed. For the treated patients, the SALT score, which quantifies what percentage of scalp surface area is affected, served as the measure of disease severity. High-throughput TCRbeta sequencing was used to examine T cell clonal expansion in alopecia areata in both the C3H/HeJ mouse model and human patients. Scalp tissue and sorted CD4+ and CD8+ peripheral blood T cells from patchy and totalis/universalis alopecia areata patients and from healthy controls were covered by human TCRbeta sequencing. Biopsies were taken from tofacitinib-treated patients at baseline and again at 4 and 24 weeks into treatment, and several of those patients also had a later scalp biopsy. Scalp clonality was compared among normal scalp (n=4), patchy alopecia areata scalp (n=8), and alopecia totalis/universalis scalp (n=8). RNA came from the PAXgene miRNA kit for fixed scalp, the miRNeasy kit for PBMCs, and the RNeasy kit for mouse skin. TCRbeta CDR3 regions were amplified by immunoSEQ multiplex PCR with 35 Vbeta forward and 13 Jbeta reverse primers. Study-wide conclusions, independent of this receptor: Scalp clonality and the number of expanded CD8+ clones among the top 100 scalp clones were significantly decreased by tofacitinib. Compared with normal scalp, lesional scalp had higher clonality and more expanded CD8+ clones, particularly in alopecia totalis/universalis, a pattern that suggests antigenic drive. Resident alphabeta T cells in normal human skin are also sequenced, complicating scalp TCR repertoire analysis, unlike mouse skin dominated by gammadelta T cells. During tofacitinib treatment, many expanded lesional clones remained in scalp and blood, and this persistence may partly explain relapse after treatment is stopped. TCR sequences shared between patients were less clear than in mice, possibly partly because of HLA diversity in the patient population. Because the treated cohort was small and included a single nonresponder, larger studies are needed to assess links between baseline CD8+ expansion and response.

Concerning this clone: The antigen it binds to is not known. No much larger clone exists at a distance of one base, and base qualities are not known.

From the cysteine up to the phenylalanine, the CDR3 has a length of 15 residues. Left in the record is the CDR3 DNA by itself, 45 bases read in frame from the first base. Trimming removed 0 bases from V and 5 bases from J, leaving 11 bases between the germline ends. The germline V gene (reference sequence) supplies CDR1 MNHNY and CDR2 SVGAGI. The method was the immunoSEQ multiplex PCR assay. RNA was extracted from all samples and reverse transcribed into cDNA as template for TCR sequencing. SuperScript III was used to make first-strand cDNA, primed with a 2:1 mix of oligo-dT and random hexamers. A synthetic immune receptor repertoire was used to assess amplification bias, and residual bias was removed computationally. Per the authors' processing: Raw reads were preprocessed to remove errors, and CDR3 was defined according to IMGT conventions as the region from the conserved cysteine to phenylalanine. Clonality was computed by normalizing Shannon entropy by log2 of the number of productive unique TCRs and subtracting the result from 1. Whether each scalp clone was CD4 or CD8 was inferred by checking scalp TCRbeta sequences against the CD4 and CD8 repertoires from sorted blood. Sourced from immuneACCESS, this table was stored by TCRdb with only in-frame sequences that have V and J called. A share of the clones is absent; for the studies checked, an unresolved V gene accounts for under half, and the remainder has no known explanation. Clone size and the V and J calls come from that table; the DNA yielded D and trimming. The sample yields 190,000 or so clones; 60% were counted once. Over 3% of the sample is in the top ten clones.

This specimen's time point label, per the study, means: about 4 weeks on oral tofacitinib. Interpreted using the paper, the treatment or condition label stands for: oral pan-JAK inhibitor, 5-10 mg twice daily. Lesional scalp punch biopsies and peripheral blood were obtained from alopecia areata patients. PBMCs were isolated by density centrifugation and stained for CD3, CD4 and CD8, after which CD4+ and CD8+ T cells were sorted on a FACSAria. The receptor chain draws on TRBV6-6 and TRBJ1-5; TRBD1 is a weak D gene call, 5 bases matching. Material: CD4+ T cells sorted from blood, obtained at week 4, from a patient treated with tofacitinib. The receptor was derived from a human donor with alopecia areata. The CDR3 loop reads CASSYSRGGDQPQHF. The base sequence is TGTGCCAGCAGTTACTCGAGGGGTGGGGATCAGCCCCAGCATTTT.